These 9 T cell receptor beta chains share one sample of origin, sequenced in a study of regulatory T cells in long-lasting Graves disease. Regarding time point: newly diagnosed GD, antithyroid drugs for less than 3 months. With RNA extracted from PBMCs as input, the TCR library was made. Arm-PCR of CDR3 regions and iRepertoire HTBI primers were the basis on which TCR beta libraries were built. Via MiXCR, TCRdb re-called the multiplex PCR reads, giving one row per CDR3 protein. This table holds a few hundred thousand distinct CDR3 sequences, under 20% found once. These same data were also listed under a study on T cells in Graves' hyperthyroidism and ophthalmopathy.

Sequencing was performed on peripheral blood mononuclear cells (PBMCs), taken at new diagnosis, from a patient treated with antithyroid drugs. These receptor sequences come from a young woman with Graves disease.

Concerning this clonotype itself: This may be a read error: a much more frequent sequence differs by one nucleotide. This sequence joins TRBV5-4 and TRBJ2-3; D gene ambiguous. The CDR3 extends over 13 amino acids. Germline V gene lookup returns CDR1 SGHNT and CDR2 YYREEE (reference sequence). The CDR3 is CASSLKSTETQYF. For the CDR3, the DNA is TGTGCCAGCAGCTTGAAGAGCACAGAGACGCAGTATTTT. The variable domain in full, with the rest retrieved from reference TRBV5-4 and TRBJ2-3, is ETGVTQSPTHLIKTRGQQVTLRCSSQSGHNTVSWYQQALGQGPQFIFQYYREEENGRGNFPPRFSGLQFPNYSSELNVNALELDDSALYLCASSLKSTETQYFGPGTRLTVL.

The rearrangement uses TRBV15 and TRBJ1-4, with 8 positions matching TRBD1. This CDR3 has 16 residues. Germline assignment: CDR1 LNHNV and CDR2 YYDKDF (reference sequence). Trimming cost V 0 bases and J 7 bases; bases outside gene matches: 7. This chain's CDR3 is CATSRDIDRGPEKLFF. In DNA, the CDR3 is TGTGCCACCAGCAGAGATATCGACAGGGGCCCTGAAAAACTGTTTTTT.

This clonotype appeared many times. The CDR3 loop is CASSLDRNEQFF. CDR3 sequence (DNA): TGTGCCAGCAGCTTAGACCGCAATGAGCAGTTCTTC. J is TRBJ2-1 and V is TRBV11-2, with D hard to call. V was shortened by 0 bases and J by 6 bases, with 3 bases between the two germline ends. There are 12 residues in the CDR3. Per the germline V gene, CDR1 is SGHAT and CDR2 is FQNNGV.

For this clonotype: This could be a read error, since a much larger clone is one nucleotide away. In nucleotides, the CDR3 is TGTGCCAGCAGTGAACGACTCCTTCAAGAGACCCAGTACTTC. This codes for CASSERLLQETQYF. The genes are TRBV2 and TRBJ2-1; D is unresolved. The tail of the sequence fits TRBJ2-5 better, so the J call may be wrong. Germline CDR1 and CDR2: SNHLY and FYNNEI. The CDR3 totals 14 residues.

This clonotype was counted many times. CDR3 in DNA: TGTGCCAGCAGTTTTGTACCTGGAAACACCATATATTTT. Its translation is CASSFVPGNTIYF. The V call is TRBV12-3 or TRBV12-4, the J call TRBJ1-3; D is unclear. CDR3 length: 13 residues. V dropped 3 bases and J dropped 2 bases, with 5 bases sitting between them.

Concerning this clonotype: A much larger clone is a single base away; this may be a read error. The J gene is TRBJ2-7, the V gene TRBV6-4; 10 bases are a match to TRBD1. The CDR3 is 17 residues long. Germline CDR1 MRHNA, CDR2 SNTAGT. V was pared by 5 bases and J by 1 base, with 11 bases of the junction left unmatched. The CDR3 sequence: CASSCARGTGVSYEQYF. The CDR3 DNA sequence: TGTGCCAGCAGTTGCGCAAGGGGGACAGGGGTTTCCTACGAGCAGTACTTC.

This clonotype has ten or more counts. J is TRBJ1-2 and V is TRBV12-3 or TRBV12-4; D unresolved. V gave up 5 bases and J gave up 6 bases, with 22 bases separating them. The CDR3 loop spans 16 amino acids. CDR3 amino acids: CASSDGSRRQLDGYTF. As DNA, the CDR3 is TGTGCCAGCAGTGATGGTTCCAGGCGCCAATTAGATGGCTACACCTTC.

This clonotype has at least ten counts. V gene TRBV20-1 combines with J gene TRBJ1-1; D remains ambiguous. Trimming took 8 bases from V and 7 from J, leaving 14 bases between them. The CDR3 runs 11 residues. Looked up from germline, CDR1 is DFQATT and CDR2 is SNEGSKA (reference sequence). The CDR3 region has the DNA TGCAGTATAAAGGGAGCCCTTGAAGCTTTCTTT. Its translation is CSIKGALEAFF.

CDR3 residues: CAISWTGTDYGYTF. In DNA, the CDR3 is TGTGCCATCAGCTGGACAGGAACGGACTATGGCTACACCTTC. The chain employs TRBV10-3 and TRBJ1-2; TRBD1 agrees at 7 bases. The CDR3 is 14 amino acids. Germline V lookup: CDR1 ENHRY, CDR2 SYGVKD. After removal of 6 bases from V and 3 bases from J, the junction contained 7 bases not matched to a gene.